This paragraph reports one T cell receptor (beta chain). As yet, its antigen is unknown. The sample originates from a study of cytomegalovirus exposure and HLA in healthy donors. The data were produced by immunoSEQ multiplex PCR, yet TCRdb's version contains in-frame clones alone and is incomplete. Of 150,000 to 200,000 clones listed, around 96% are singletons. The CDR3 is 14 residues long. V was trimmed by 5 bases and J by 8 bases, leaving 16 bases between them. CDR1 and CDR2 from the germline V gene are KGHSH and LQKENI. Study conclusions and caveats: There were some public TCRs occurring in many donors, but most TCR sequences were rare. The study designated 150 or so TCR beta chains cytomegalovirus-associated.

The sequenced sample was PBMCs. The clonotype comes from a young woman in good health and CMV-seronegative. The rearrangement links TRBV18 to TRBJ2-1; D call uncertain. CDR3 protein: CASSGPRLQYEQFF. The CDR3 DNA reads as TGTGCCAGCTCAGGGCCACGGTTGCAATATGAGCAGTTCTTC.